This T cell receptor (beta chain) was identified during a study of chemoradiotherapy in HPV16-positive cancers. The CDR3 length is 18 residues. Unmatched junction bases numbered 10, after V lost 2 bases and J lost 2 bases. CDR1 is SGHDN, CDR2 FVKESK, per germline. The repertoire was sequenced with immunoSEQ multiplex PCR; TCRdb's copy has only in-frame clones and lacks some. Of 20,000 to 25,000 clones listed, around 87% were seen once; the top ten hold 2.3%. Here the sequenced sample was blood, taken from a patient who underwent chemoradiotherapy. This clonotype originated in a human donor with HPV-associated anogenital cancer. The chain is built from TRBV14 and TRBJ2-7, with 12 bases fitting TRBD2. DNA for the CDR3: TGTGCCAGCAGCCAACCCCCGGTGGGACTAGCGGGCACCTACGAGCAGTACTTC. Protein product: CASSQPPVGLAGTYEQYF. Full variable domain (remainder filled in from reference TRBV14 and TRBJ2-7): EAGVTQFPSHSVIEKGQTVTLRCDPISGHDNLYWYRRVMGKEIKFLLHFVKESKQDESGMPNNRFLAERTGGTYSTLKVQPAELEDSGVYFCASSQPPVGLAGTYEQYFGPGTRLTVT.